The clone carrying this T cell receptor beta chain showed up many times. What it recognizes is unknown. This record comes from a study of CD8 T cells in ankylosing spondylitis. Overall study findings and caveats: Significant enrichment of disease-linked clones was reportedly seen in matched ankylosing spondylitis synovial fluid. Seemingly characteristic of ankylosing spondylitis blood was a TCR beta motif consisting of about 8 highly homologous variants.

The V end was cut by 3 bases, the J end by 3 bases, with 7 bases between. The CDR3 spans 12 residues. Germline lookup yields CDR1 DFQATT and CDR2 SNEGSKA (reference sequence). TCRdb redid the calling of the 5' RACE reads with MiXCR, one entry per CDR3 protein. The repertoire includes hundreds of thousands of distinct CDR3 sequences, about an eighth of them detected once, and roughly 0.51% sits in the top ten. The source of this sequence is a male donor with ankylosing spondylitis. The sample consisted of blood, either unsorted or a sorted T cell fraction (not recorded which). The gene calls are TRBV20-1 and TRBJ2-3; D is uncertain. CDR3: CSASLQTDTQYF. CDR3 sequence (DNA): TGCAGTGCTAGTTTGCAAACAGATACGCAGTATTTT.